This T cell receptor beta chain was recovered during a study of cytomegalovirus exposure and HLA in healthy donors. Study findings and constraints: A later analysis linked a missense DCLRE1C variant to TCR beta V- and J-gene trimming.

Regarding this clone: Its antigen is as yet unknown.

A multiplex PCR was run with 60 Vbeta primers and 13 Jbeta primers. Generated by immunoSEQ multiplex PCR, the TCRdb table keeps only in-frame clones and is missing some. The sample shows some 29,000 clones, roughly 44% of them seen only once. There are 14 residues in the CDR3. Germline CDR1 reads SGDLS; CDR2 reads YYNGEE. Trimming took 3 bases from V and 5 from J; bases not matched to a gene: 3. Input material: PBMCs. The sequence was collected from a woman aged 45-65 years in good health and CMV-seronegative. V is TRBV9 and J is TRBJ2-1, with TRBD2 identical over 9 bases. CDR3 DNA: TGTGCCAGCAGCGACCGGACTAGCGACAATGAGCAGTTCTTC. Its protein is CASSDRTSDNEQFF. Supplemented by reference TRBV9 and TRBJ2-1, the full variable domain reads DSGVTQTPKHLITATGQRVTLRCSPRSGDLSVYWYQQSLDQGLQFLIQYYNGEERAKGNILERFSAQQFPDLHSELNLSSLELGDSALYFCASSDRTSDNEQFFGPGTRLTVL.